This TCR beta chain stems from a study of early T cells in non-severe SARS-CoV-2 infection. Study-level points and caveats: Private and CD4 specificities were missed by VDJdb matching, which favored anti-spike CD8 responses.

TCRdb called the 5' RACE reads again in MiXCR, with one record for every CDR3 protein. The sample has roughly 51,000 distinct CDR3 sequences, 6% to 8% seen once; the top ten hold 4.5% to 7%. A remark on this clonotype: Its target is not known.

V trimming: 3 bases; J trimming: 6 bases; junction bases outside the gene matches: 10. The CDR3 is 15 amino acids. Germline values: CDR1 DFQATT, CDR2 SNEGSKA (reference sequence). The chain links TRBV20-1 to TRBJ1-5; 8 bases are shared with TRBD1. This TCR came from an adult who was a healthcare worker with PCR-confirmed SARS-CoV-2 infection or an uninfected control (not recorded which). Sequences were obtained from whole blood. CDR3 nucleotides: TGCAGTGCTAGTTTTTCTCAGGGGGCGGCTCAGCCCCAGCATTTT. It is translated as CSASFSQGAAQPQHF.